These T cell receptor beta chains were read from a single sample in a study of OX40 agonist ivuxolimab in advanced cancers. Profiled with immunoSEQ multiplex PCR; TCRdb holds only in-frame clones, not every one. Among 40,000 to 45,000 clones listed, over 80% were seen once. Sequenced here: CD4+ or CD8+ T cells sorted from blood, sampled in a trial of the OX40 agonist ivuxolimab. The receptors originated from an adult with an advanced solid tumor such as melanoma, head and neck, liver or kidney cancer. The CDR3 runs from the conserved cysteine through the conserved F or W. The order of the fields is J gene, clone size, V gene, D gene, CDR3 DNA, CDR3 protein. A D gene is named only where the DNA matches it firmly. For some rows the clone size is stated as once, few or many, or as a class when expanded; others skip it.

TRBJ2-3 | . | TRBV9 | . | TGTGCCAGCAGCGTAGAACTACCTCCAGATACGCAGTATTTT | CASSVELPPDTQYF
TRBJ2-5 | . | TRBV21-1 | . | TGTGCCAGCAGCAAAGATGAAAGGGGGATCCAAGAGACCCAGTACTTC | CASSKDERGIQETQYF
TRBJ2-1 | . | TRBV5-4 | TRBD1 | TGTGCCAGCAGCAACCCGGGACAGGTCAATGAGCAGTTCTTC | CASSNPGQVNEQFF
TRBJ2-7 | . | TRBV5-5 | . | TGTGCCAGCAGCTCCTGGGACGCCTCCTACGAGCAGTACTTC | CASSSWDASYEQYF
TRBJ2-7 | . | TRBV30 | . | TGTGCCTGGGGGGCGGAGGGCGAGCAGTACTTC | CAWGAEGEQYF
TRBJ2-1 | . | TRBV30 | . | TGTGCCTGGAGTGTACTCGGACAGACAAGCTCCTACAATGAGCAGTTCTTC | CAWSVLGQTSSYNEQFF
TRBJ1-1 | . | TRBV10-3 | . | TGTGCCATCAGTGAGCCAAAAACTGAAGCTTTCTTT | CAISEPKTEAFF
TRBJ2-7 | . | TRBV7-6 | TRBD2 | TGTGCCAGCGCTAGAGGGACTAGCGGGAGTTCCCACGAGCAGTACTTC | CASARGTSGSSHEQYF
TRBJ2-5 | . | TRBV19 | . | TGTGCCAGTAGCATCTGGGGGGTTCAAGAGACCCAGTACTTC | CASSIWGVQETQYF
TRBJ1-3 | . | TRBV30 | . | TGTGCCTGGAGTGTCCCTAGGGGGATGGGTGGAAACACCATATATTTT | CAWSVPRGMGGNTIYF
TRBJ1-5 | few | TRBV7-9 | . | TGTGCCAGCAGCTCGGTGAAGCCCCAGCATTTT | CASSSVKPQHF
TRBJ1-2 | . | TRBV30 | . | TGTGCCTGGACGGACGGGGTCTATGGCTACACCTTC | CAWTDGVYGYTF
TRBJ2-5 | once | TRBV30 | . | TGTGCCTGGAGCTTTTTCGTCCTGGAGACCCAGTACTTC | CAWSFFVLETQYF
TRBJ2-1 | . | TRBV5-1 | . | TGCGCCAGCAGCCCGAACGGGGTTTCCTACAATGAGCAGTTCTTC | CASSPNGVSYNEQFF
TRBJ2-7 | . | TRBV15 | TRBD1 | TGTGCCACCAGCAGCAGGGGGCCCAGGTACGAGCAGTACTTC | CATSSRGPRYEQYF
TRBJ1-2 | . | TRBV7-9 | . | TGTGCCAGCAGCTTAGGTGGAACGCGCGGCTACACCTTC | CASSLGGTRGYTF